This T cell receptor beta chain was captured by sequencing in a study of blood T cells in healthy people across ages. Study-level points and caveats: One million T cells yielded diversity estimates that were considered underestimates.

This clonotype has more than one count but fewer than ten. Its antigen is undetermined. A second PCR of 7 to 11 cycles used a sample-barcoded 5' primer and a J-beta primer mix. No fewer than 3 million CDR3-containing paired-end reads came from each sample. TCRdb reprocessed the 5' RACE reads with MiXCR, giving one entry per CDR3 protein. The table includes hundreds of thousands of distinct CDR3 sequences, more than 45% detected once. Donor samples were obtained from healthy Caucasian individuals from Russia, aged 6 to 90. The CDR3 is 16 residues long. Germline CDR1 and CDR2: DFQATT and SNEGSKA (reference sequence). J lost 3 bases, V lost 0 bases, and 11 bases had no gene match.

The rearrangement uses TRBV20-1 and TRBJ2-7; 7 nucleotides align to TRBD2. Sequenced material: blood. The sequence came from a man aged 25 to 40 in good health. This CDR3 is CSARELKRGVGYEQYF. In nucleotides, the CDR3 is TGCAGTGCTAGAGAACTAAAACGGGGGGTGGGCTACGAGCAGTACTTC.